The entry that follows covers one T cell receptor beta chain sequence. This receptor's antigen is unknown. Nothing much larger sits one base from this clone, and base qualities are not available. These data belong to a study of T cell responses to AZD1222 COVID-19 vaccine (dated by TCRdb to the early 2020s). For the study in its entirety: Because spike-specific TCR depth and breadth did not differ between the two schedules, AZD1222 recipients who got a second dose at roughly 4 weeks were pooled with those who got a second dose at roughly 12 weeks. A total of 240 or so trial participants underwent TCR sequencing, of whom approximately 200 had received two doses of AZD1222 and approximately 25 had received two doses of the MenACWY control vaccine. Trial participants were enrolled by age into 18-55, 56-69 and 70-plus year subgroups, with roughly 160, 29 and 62 TCR-sequenced participants respectively.

The CDR3 regions of human TCRbeta chains were subjected to immunosequencing. Per the source publication's procedure: TCRs in the repertoires were matched against a reference library of SARS-CoV-2-specific TCRs that had been generated with the MIRA antigen-specificity platform. Breadth was defined as the fraction of unique TCRs that were SARS-CoV-2-associated. Depth was defined as the fraction of total T cells that were SARS-CoV-2-associated. Using the MIRA data, every spike-specific TCR was mapped to the spike region that the TCR reacted to and assigned to either a CD4 or a CD8 class. Log10-transformed breadth and depth values were compared by one-way ANOVA with Sidak's multiple comparisons tests. The table comes from immuneACCESS by way of TCRdb, which keeps in-frame sequences with V and J called. Part of the clones is missing from these tables; in studies checked, under half for an unresolved V gene and the rest for unknown reasons. V and J calls and clone size come straight from that table; D and trimming were deduced from the DNA. The sample has under 200,000 clones on record, approximately 91% of them singletons. The top ten clones comprise around 5.5% of the sample.

From the cysteine up to the phenylalanine, the CDR3 has a length of 16 residues. The CDR3 DNA has 48 bases and is translated from base 1. The germline ends are 15 bases apart after V is trimmed by 2 bases and J by 1 base. According to the germline V gene, CDR1 reads SGHRS and CDR2 reads YFSETQ. What the work shows at the level of the full study, not this receptor alone: Participants were mostly white British and included more females than males, and it was suggested by the authors that clonal diversity may have been underestimated. No day 14 peak-response samples were available, so repertoires were characterized only after the peak T cell response. In the small 56-69-year group, the increase in depth fell short of significance, most likely because of low power. Conclusions about previously exposed vaccinees are limited because only 6 or 7 AZD1222 recipients were SARS-CoV-2 seropositive at baseline. Reportedly, almost half of the unique spike-specific TCRs recognized epitopes lying outside the regions that are mutated in the B.1.351 and B.1.1.7 variants. Spike-specific TCR breadth and depth rose significantly after two AZD1222 doses compared with day 0 and with MenACWY recipients. The vaccine-associated CD4 TCRs covered the entire spike protein, and the dominant responses fell in regions 160-218 and 743-854.

Sample time point, as interpreted from the label and publication: baseline before first vaccination. Vaccinee samples were obtained from the UK trials COV001 and COV002, which included a single-blind randomized controlled phase 2/3 trial of AZD1222 (ChAdOx1 nCoV-19) in healthy adults. Trial participant PBMC samples were collected at day 0 and day 28 after the second dose for TCRbeta chain sequencing. This specimen was peripheral blood, taken on day 0 of AZD1222 vaccination. The chain is made from TRBV5-1 and TRBJ1-1; confidence is insufficient to name the D gene. The TCR comes from an adult in good health. The CDR3 protein: CASSLIPEVGNTEAFF. The DNA sequence is given as TGCGCCAGCAGCTTAATCCCGGAGGTGGGGAACACTGAAGCTTTCTTT.